This is a list of T cell receptor beta chains from one sample in a study of cytomegalovirus exposure and HLA in healthy donors. Profiled with immunoSEQ multiplex PCR; TCRdb holds only in-frame clones, not every one. Of more than 200,000 clones listed, about 90% were seen once; the top ten hold approximately 3.1%. Material: PBMCs. The origin of the receptors is a woman aged 30 to 39 in good health and CMV-seronegative. Each CDR3 is given with its conserved first and last residue. Fields, in order: clone size, V gene, J gene, D gene, CDR3 DNA, CDR3 protein. A D gene is named only where the DNA matches it firmly. Rows may omit the clone size; those that give it use once, few, many or a size class.

NA	TRBV5-6	TRBJ1-2	TRBD1	TGTGCCAGCAGCTCGAAGGACAGGGGGCGAGGGTATGGCTACACCTTC	CASSSKDRGRGYGYTF
NA	TRBV7-3	TRBJ2-1	TRBD2	TGTGCCAGCAGCGTACTAGCGGGACCCCACAATGAGCAGTTCTTC	CASSVLAGPHNEQFF
NA	TRBV7-2	TRBJ2-7	NA	TGTGCCAGCAGCTTAAGGGCTTACGAGCAGTACTTC	CASSLRAYEQYF
once	TRBV6-1	TRBJ2-1	NA	TGTGCCAGCAGTGAAGTACTAGAAGGTAATGAGCAGTTCTTC	CASSEVLEGNEQFF
NA	TRBV6-6	TRBJ1-5	NA	TGTGCCAGCAGTTACCCCGGGTCTAGCAATCAGCCCCAGCATTTT	CASSYPGSSNQPQHF
NA	TRBV27	TRBJ2-7	NA	TGTGCCAGCGGTGATGGAGAGCAGTACTTC	CASGDGEQYF
NA	TRBV2	TRBJ1-1	NA	TGTGCCAGCACCCCTAAGGGGCTCAGTGAAGCTTTCTTT	CASTPKGLSEAFF
NA	TRBV29-1	TRBJ2-7	TRBD2	TGCAGCGTCAGCGGGACTAGCGGGAACGAGCAGTACTTC	CSVSGTSGNEQYF
NA	TRBV28	TRBJ2-1	TRBD2	TGTGCCAGCAGTGCCCCGGGACTAGAGCAGTTCTTC	CASSAPGLEQFF
NA	TRBV10-3	TRBJ2-7	TRBD2	TGTGCCATCAGTGGACTAGCGGGAGGGAGCTCCTACGAGCAGTACTTC	CAISGLAGGSSYEQYF
NA	TRBV18	TRBJ2-7	NA	TGTGCCAGCTCACCAGAGACGGGGTACGAGCAGTACTTC	CASSPETGYEQYF
NA	TRBV28	TRBJ2-3	NA	TGTGCCAGCAGTTTCCCCGGCGGGGGCACAGATACGCAGTATTTT	CASSFPGGGTDTQYF
NA	TRBV5-1	TRBJ1-4	TRBD1	TGCGCCAGCAGCAGCGGGACAGTTAATGAAAAACTGTTTTTT	CASSSGTVNEKLFF
NA	TRBV7-6	TRBJ1-2	NA	TGTGCCAGCAGCTTAGGCAGATCGGGCTACACCTTC	CASSLGRSGYTF
NA	TRBV7-9	TRBJ1-2	TRBD1	TGTGCCAGCAGCCCTGGGACAGGCTCCTATGGCTACACCTTC	CASSPGTGSYGYTF
NA	TRBV2	TRBJ2-1	TRBD1	TGTGCCAGCTCCGGGACAGGGGGCTACAATGAGCAGTTCTTC	CASSGTGGYNEQFF
NA	TRBV18	TRBJ2-7	TRBD1	TGTGCCAGCTCACCTTCCCGGGACAGGGATTACGAGCAGTACTTC	CASSPSRDRDYEQYF
NA	TRBV5-1	TRBJ2-7	NA	TGCGCCAGCAGCTTGGGCAGGGTCGCCTACGAGCAGTACTTC	CASSLGRVAYEQYF
NA	TRBV18	TRBJ2-3	NA	TGTGCCAGCTCACCCACGCGGACAGTCATCACAGATACGCAGTATTTT	CASSPTRTVITDTQYF
NA	TRBV28	TRBJ1-5	TRBD1	TGTGCCAGCAGGTGGACAGGGAATCAGCCCCAGCATTTT	CASRWTGNQPQHF
NA	TRBV5-1	TRBJ2-4	NA	TGCGCCAGCGGAAGGGAGACAGGCACCAAAAACATTCAGTACTTC	CASGRETGTKNIQYF
NA	TRBV25-1	TRBJ2-3	NA	TGTGCCAGCCGGCTTACAGATACGCAGTATTTT	CASRLTDTQYF
NA	TRBV5-6	TRBJ2-7	NA	TGTGCCAGCAGCTTTGGCGGCTCCTACGAGCAGTACTTC	CASSFGGSYEQYF
NA	TRBV4-2	TRBJ2-5	NA	TGTGCCAGCAGACCCCGGACGTCAGGGGTCCAAGAGACCCAGTACTTC	CASRPRTSGVQETQYF
NA	TRBV2	TRBJ2-3	NA	TGTGCCAGCAGTGAAGCTCTAGCGCTAAATACGCAGTATTTT	CASSEALALNTQYF
NA	TRBV4-1	TRBJ1-2	NA	TGCGCCAGCAGCCTGGGGGAGTATGGCTACACCTTC	CASSLGEYGYTF
once	TRBV2	TRBJ2-2	TRBD2	TGTGCCAGCACCGGGACTAGCGGGAGCGGGGAGCTGTTTTTT	CASTGTSGSGELFF
NA	TRBV28	TRBJ2-1	TRBD2	TGTGCCAGCAGTTTATCCCTAGCGGGGCGGTGGAATGAGCAGTTCTTC	CASSLSLAGRWNEQFF
few	TRBV6-5	TRBJ2-7	NA	TGTGCCAGCAGTTACATGGACTCATCCTACGAGCAGTACTTC	CASSYMDSSYEQYF
NA	TRBV4-1	TRBJ2-3	TRBD2	TGCGCCAGCAGAGGGACTAGCGGCACAGATACGCAGTATTTT	CASRGTSGTDTQYF
NA	TRBV9	TRBJ2-1	NA	TGTGCCAGCACCCAGGGGGCGGGGGTTAATGATGAGCAGTTCTTC	CASTQGAGVNDEQFF
NA	TRBV4-3	TRBJ1-2	NA	TGCGCCAGCAGCCAAGATAGGGGGGGAGGTGGCTACACCTTC	CASSQDRGGGGYTF